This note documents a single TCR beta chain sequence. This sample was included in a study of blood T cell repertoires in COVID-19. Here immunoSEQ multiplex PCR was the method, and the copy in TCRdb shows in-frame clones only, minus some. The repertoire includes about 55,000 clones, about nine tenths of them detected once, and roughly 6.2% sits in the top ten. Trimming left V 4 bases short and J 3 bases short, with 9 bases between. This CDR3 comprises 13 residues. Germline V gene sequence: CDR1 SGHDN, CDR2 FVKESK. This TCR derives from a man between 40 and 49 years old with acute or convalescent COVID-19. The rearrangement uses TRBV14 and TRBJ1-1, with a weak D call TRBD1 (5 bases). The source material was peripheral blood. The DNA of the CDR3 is TGTGCCAGCAGCCTAGCAGGGTACACTGAAGCTTTCTTT. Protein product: CASSLAGYTEAFF. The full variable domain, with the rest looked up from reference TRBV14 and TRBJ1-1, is EAGVTQFPSHSVIEKGQTVTLRCDPISGHDNLYWYRRVMGKEIKFLLHFVKESKQDESGMPNNRFLAERTGGTYSTLKVQPAELEDSGVYFCASSLAGYTEAFFGQGTRLTVV.